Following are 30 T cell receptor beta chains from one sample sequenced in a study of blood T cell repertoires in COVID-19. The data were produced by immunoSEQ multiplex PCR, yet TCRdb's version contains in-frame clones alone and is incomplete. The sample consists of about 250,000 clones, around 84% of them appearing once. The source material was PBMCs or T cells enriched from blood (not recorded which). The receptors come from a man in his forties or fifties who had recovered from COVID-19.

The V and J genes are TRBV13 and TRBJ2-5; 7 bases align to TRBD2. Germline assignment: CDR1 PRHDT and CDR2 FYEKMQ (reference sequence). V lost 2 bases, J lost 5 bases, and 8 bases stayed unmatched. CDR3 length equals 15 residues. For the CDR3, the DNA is TGTGCCAGCAGCTTACAGGGAGGGCAAAGGGAGACCCAGTACTTC. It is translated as CASSLQGGQRETQYF.

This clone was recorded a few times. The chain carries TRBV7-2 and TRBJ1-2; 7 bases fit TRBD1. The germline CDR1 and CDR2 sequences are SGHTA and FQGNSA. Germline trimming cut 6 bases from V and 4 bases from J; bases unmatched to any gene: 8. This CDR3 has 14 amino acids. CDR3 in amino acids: CASRQDRAGYGYTF. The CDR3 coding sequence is TGTGCCAGCAGGCAAGACAGGGCCGGCTATGGCTACACCTTC.

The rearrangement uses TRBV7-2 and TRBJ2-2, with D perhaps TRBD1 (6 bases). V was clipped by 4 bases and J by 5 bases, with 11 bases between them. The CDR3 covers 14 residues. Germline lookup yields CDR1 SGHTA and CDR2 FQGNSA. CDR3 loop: CASSYRDRTGELFF. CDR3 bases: TGTGCCAGCAGCTACAGGGACCGGACCGGGGAGCTGTTTTTT. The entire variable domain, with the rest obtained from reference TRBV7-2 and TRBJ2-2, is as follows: GAGVSQSPSNKVTEKGKDVELRCDPISGHTALYWYRQSLGQGLEFLIYFQGNSAPDKSGLPSDRFSAERTGGSVSTLTIQRTQQEDSAVYLCASSYRDRTGELFFGEGSRLTVL.

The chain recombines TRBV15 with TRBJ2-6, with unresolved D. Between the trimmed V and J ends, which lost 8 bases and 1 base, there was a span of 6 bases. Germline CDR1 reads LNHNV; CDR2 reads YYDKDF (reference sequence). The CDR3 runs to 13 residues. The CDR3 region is CATRASGANVLTF. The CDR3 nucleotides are TGTGCCACCCGCGCATCTGGGGCCAACGTCCTGACTTTC.

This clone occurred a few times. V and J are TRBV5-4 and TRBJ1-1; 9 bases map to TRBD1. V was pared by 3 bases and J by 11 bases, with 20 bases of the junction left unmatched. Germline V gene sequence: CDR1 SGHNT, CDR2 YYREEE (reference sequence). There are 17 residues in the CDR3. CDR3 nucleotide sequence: TGTGCCAGCAGCTCGGGAGTACAGGGGGCGCGGACCCTAGAGGCTTTCTTT. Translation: CASSSGVQGARTLEAFF.

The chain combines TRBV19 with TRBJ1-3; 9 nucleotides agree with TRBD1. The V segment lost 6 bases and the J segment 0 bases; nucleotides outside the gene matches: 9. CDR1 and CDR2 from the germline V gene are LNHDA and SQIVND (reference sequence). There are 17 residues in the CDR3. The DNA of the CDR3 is TGTGCCAGTAGCCCAGGACAGGGGTCAAGCTCTGGAAACACCATATATTTT. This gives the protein CASSPGQGSSSGNTIYF.

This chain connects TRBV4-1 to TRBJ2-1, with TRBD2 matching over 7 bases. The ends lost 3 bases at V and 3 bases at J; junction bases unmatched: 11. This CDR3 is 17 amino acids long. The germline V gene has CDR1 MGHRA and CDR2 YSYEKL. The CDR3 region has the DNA TGCGCCAGCAGCCAGAGGAGCTTTCAGCGGGGCTACAATGAGCAGTTCTTC. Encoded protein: CASSQRSFQRGYNEQFF.

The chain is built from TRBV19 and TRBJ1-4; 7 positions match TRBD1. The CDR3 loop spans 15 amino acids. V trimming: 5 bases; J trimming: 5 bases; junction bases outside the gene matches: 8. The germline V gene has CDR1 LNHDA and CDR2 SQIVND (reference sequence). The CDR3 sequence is CASSPSGTENEKLFF. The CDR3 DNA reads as TGTGCCAGTAGTCCCTCCGGGACAGAGAATGAAAAACTGTTTTTT.

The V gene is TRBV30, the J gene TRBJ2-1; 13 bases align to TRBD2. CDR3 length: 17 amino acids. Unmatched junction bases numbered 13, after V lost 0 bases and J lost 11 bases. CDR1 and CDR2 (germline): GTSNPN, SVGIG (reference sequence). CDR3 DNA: TGTGCCTGGAGTGTACGGAGGGGGACTAGCGGGGTCCTTAAGCAGTTCTTC. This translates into CAWSVRRGTSGVLKQFF.

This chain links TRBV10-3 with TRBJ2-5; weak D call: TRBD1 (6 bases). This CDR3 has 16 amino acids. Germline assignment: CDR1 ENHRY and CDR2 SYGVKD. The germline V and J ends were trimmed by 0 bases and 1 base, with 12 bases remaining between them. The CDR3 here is CAISESSGQLQETQYF. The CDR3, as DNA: TGTGCCATCAGTGAGTCGTCGGGACAACTCCAAGAGACCCAGTACTTC.

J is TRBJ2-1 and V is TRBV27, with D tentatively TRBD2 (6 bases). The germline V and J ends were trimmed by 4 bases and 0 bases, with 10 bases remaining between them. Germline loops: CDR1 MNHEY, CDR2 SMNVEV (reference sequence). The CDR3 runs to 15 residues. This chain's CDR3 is CASSSSDSSYNEQFF. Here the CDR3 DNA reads TGTGCCAGCAGTTCTAGCGACAGCTCCTACAATGAGCAGTTCTTC.

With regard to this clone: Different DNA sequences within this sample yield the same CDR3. CDR3: CASSLYTEAFF. The CDR3 DNA reads as TGTGCCAGTAGTCTATACACTGAAGCTTTCTTT. The chain is built from TRBV19 and TRBJ1-1, with D hard to call. The germline V and J ends were trimmed by 5 bases and 3 bases, with 4 bases remaining between them. Germline CDR1 reads LNHDA; CDR2 reads SQIVND (reference sequence). The CDR3 is 11 amino acids.

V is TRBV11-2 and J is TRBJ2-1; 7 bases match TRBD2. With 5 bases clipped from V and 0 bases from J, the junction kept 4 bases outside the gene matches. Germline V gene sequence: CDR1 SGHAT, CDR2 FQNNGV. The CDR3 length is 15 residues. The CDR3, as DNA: TGTGCCAGCAGCCCTGGCGGGAGCTCCTACAATGAGCAGTTCTTC. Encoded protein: CASSPGGSSYNEQFF.

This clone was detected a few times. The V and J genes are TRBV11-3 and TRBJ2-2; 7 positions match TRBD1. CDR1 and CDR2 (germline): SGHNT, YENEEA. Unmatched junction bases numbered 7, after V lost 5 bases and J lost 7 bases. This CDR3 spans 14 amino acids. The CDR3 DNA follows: TGTGCCAGCAGCGGACAGGCTTACGGCGGGGAGCTGTTTTTT. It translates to CASSGQAYGGELFF.

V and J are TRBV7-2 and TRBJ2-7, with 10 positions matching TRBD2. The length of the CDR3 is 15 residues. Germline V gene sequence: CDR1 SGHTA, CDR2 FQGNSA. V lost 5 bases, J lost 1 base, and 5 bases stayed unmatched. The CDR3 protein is CASSPSGSTSYEQYF. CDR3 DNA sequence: TGTGCCAGCAGCCCTAGCGGGAGTACTTCCTACGAGCAGTACTTC.

CDR3 DNA: TGTGCCAGCAGCTTTGGGGCATGGAACACTGAAGCTTTCTTT. As protein: CASSFGAWNTEAFF. The chain employs TRBV5-4 and TRBJ1-1; perhaps TRBD1 as D (5 bases). The CDR3 is 14 amino acids. Deletions cut 2 bases from V and 1 base from J, with 9 bases between. Germline V gene data show CDR1 as SGHNT and CDR2 as YYREEE (reference sequence).

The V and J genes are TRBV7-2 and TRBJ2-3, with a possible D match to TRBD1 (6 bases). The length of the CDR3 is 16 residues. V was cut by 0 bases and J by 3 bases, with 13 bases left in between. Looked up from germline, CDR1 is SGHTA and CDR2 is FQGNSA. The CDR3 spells CASSLAPGDLTDTQYF. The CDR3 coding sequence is TGTGCCAGCAGCTTAGCCCCAGGGGACCTAACAGATACGCAGTATTTT.

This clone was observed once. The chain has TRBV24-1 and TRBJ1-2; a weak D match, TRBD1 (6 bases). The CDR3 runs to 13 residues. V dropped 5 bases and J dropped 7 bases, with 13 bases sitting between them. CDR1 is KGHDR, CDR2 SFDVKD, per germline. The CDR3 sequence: CATSGLGGAGYTF. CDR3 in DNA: TGTGCCACCAGTGGACTGGGGGGGGCTGGCTACACCTTC.

CDR3: CASSPPYRDGYTF. For the CDR3, the DNA is TGTGCCAGCAGCCCACCCTACCGGGATGGCTACACCTTC. V and J are TRBV3-1 (or the pseudogene TRBV3-2) and TRBJ1-2; D remains ambiguous. Trimming stripped 4 bases from V and 6 bases from J, with 12 bases between. The CDR3 is made up of 13 amino acids. Germline CDR1 is LGHDT and CDR2 is YNNKEL (reference sequence).

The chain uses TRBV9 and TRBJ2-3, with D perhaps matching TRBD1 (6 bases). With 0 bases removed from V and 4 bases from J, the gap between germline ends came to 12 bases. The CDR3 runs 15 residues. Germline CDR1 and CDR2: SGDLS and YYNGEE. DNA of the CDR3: TGTGCCAGCAGCGTAGTCCCCGGACAGTCAGATACGCAGTATTTT. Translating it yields CASSVVPGQSDTQYF.

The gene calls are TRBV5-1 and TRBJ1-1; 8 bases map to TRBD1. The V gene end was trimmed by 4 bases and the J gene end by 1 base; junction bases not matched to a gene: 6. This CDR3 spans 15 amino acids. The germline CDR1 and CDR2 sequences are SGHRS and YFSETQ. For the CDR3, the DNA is TGCGCCAGCAGCCCCGGACAGGGCCGGAACACTGAAGCTTTCTTT. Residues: CASSPGQGRNTEAFF.

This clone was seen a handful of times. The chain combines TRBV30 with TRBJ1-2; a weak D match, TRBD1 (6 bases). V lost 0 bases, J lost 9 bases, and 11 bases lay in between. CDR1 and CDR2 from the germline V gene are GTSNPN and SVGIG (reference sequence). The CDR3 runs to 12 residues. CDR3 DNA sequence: TGTGCCTGGAGTGTTTACAGGGAGAGCTACACCTTC. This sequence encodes CAWSVYRESYTF.

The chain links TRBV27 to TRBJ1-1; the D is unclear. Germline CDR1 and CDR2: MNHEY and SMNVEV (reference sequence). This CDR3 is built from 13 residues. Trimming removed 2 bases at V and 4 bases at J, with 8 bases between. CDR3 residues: CASSLEGTTEAFF. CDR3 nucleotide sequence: TGTGCCAGCAGTTTAGAGGGTACCACTGAAGCTTTCTTT.

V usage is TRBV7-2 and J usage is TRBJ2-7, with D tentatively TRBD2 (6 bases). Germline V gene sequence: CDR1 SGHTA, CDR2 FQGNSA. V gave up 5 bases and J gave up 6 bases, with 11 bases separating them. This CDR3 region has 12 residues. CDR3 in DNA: TGTGCCAGCAGCAGACTAGGGAGCGAGCAGTACTTC. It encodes CASSRLGSEQYF.

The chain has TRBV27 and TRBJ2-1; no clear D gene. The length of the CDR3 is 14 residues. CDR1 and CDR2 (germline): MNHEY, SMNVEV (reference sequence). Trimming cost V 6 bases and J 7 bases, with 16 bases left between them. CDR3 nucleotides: TGTGCCAGCAGCCCCGGCGAGGTTGGTAATGAGCAGTTCTTC. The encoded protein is CASSPGEVGNEQFF.

DNA for the CDR3: TGTGCCAGCAGCTGGGGGGGAGGGAATCAGCCCCAGCATTTT. It codes for CASSWGGGNQPQHF. J is TRBJ1-5 and V is TRBV11-2, with D perhaps matching TRBD1 (5 bases). V was trimmed by 4 bases and J by 4 bases, leaving 11 bases between them. The CDR3 is 14 amino acids. Germline CDR1 is SGHAT and CDR2 is FQNNGV.

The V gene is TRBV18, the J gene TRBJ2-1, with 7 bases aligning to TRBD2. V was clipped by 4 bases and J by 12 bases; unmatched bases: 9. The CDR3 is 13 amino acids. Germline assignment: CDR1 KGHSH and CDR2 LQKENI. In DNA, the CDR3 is TGTGCCAGCTCACTCGGGAGGCATAAGGGGCAGTTCTTC. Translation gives CASSLGRHKGQFF.

CDR3 loop: CASSYSSSGGPKTQYF. For the CDR3, the DNA is TGTGCCAGCAGTTACTCGAGTAGCGGGGGTCCCAAAACGCAGTATTTT. The chain couples TRBV6-5 to TRBJ2-3; the match to TRBD2 covers 9 bases. The CDR3 has 16 amino acids. J gave up 9 bases and V 0 bases, and 10 bases lay outside the gene matches. Germline values: CDR1 MNHEY, CDR2 SVGAGI.

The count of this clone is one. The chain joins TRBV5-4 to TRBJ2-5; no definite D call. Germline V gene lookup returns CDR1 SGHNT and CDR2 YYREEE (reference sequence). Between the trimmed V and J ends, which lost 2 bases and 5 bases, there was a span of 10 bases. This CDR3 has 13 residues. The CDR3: CASSFETRETQYF. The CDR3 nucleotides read TGTGCCAGCAGCTTCGAGACACGGGAGACCCAGTACTTC.

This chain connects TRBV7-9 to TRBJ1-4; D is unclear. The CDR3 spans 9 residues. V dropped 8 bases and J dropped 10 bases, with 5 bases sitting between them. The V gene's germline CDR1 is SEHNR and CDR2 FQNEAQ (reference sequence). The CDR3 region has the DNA TGTGCCAGCCCTGTAAAACTGTTTTTT. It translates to CASPVKLFF.